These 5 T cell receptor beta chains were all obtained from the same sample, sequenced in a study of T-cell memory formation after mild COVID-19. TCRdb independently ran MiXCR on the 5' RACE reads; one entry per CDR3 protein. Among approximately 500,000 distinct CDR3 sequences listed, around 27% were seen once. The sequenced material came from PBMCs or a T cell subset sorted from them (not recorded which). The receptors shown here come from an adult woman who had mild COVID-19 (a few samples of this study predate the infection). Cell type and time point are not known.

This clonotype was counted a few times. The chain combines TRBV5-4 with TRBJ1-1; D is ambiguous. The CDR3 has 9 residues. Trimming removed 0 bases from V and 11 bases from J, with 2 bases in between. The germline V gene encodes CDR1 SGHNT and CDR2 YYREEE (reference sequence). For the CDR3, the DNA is TGTGCCAGCAGCTTGGGGGCTTTCTTT. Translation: CASSLGAFF.

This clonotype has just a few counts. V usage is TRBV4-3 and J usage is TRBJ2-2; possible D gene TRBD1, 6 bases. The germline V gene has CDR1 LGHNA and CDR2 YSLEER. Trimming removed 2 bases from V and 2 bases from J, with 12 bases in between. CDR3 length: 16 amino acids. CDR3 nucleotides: TGCGCCAGCAGCCAACTTCCAGGGGTTAACACCGGGGAGCTGTTTTTT. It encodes CASSQLPGVNTGELFF.

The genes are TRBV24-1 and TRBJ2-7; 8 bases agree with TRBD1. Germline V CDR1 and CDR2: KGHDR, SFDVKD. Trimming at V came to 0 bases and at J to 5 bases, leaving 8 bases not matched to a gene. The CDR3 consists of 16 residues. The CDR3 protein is CATSDLDQGARHEQYF. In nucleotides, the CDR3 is TGTGCCACCAGTGATTTGGATCAGGGGGCTCGCCACGAGCAGTACTTC.

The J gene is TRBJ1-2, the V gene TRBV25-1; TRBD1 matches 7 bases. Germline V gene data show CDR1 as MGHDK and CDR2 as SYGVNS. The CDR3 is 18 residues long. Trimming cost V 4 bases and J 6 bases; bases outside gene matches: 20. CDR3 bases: TGTGCCAGCAGTGCCACCGGTAGGGACAGAAGCATATTAAATGGCTACACCTTC. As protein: CASSATGRDRSILNGYTF.

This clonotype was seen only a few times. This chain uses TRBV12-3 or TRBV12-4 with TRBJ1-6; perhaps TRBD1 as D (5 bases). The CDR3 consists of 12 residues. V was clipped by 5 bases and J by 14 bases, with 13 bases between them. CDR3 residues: CASSPWDLALHF. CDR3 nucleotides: TGTGCCAGCAGTCCCTGGGACTTAGCCCTCCACTTT.